This is a list of T cell receptor beta chains from one sample in a study of T-cell memory formation after mild COVID-19. TCRdb passed the 5' RACE reads through MiXCR, listing each CDR3 protein once. The sample lists 350,000 to 450,000 distinct CDR3 sequences, roughly 20% occurring once. Sequenced input: PBMCs or a T cell subset sorted from them (not recorded which). All receptors come from an adult woman who had mild COVID-19 (a few samples of this study predate the infection). Cell type and time point are not known. Both conserved end residues are trimmed from each CDR3. The order of the fields is V gene, J gene, CDR3 protein.

V: TRBV12-3/TRBV12-4; J: TRBJ1-5; CDR3: ASSNQGKSNQPQH
V: TRBV5-6; J: TRBJ2-7; CDR3: ASSPGTDYLD
V: TRBV27; J: TRBJ2-1; CDR3: ASSFSTSPRLSSYNEQF
V: TRBV4-2; J: TRBJ2-3; CDR3: ASSLRRLDTQY
V: TRBV6-1; J: TRBJ2-5; CDR3: ASSIRTSGRETQY
V: TRBV12-3/TRBV12-4; J: TRBJ1-2; CDR3: ASTLPLGGYT
V: TRBV11-3; J: TRBJ2-2; CDR3: ASSFGGTRNTGELF
V: TRBV18; J: TRBJ1-5; CDR3: ASSPGQAQNQPQH
V: TRBV15; J: TRBJ2-2; CDR3: ATSRELRGIGELF
V: TRBV12-3/TRBV12-4; J: TRBJ1-2; CDR3: ASSLGQPAGGYT
V: TRBV9; J: TRBJ2-3; CDR3: ASSVGGGGVGDTQY
V: TRBV30; J: TRBJ1-6; CDR3: AWSVGTGPLH
V: TRBV5-1; J: TRBJ1-6; CDR3: ASSLEGNGSPLH
V: TRBV7-2; J: TRBJ2-1; CDR3: ASSLDLGRIYNEQF
V: TRBV7-9; J: TRBJ2-3; CDR3: ASSASILGGVTDTQY
V: TRBV25-1; J: TRBJ1-2; CDR3: ASSGGLAGGYT
V: TRBV12-3/TRBV12-4; J: TRBJ1-5; CDR3: ASSLMGSRRNQPQH
V: TRBV20-1; J: TRBJ1-1; CDR3: SAIVGAVNTEAF
V: TRBV29-1; J: TRBJ2-1; CDR3: SVGKGEPGGEQF
V: TRBV29-1; J: TRBJ2-2; CDR3: SAEVARRGGTGELF
V: TRBV27; J: TRBJ2-7; CDR3: ASKASGSAISYEQY
V: TRBV6-5; J: TRBJ2-2; CDR3: ASKRGANTGELF
V: TRBV15; J: TRBJ1-2; CDR3: ATSREWTGRNGYT
V: TRBV5-5; J: TRBJ1-2; CDR3: ASSFGQGGGYGYT
V: TRBV14; J: TRBJ1-3; CDR3: ASSQQSGSGNTIY
V: TRBV4-2; J: TRBJ2-3; CDR3: ASSQDTGLGLLGTDTQY
V: TRBV12-3/TRBV12-4; J: TRBJ2-5; CDR3: ASSPRTSGVKETQN
V: TRBV6-1; J: TRBJ2-7; CDR3: ASSVFRDHYEQY
V: TRBV27; J: TRBJ2-1; CDR3: ASSLYRGGEQF
V: TRBV20-1; J: TRBJ2-3; CDR3: SARVYSISDTQY